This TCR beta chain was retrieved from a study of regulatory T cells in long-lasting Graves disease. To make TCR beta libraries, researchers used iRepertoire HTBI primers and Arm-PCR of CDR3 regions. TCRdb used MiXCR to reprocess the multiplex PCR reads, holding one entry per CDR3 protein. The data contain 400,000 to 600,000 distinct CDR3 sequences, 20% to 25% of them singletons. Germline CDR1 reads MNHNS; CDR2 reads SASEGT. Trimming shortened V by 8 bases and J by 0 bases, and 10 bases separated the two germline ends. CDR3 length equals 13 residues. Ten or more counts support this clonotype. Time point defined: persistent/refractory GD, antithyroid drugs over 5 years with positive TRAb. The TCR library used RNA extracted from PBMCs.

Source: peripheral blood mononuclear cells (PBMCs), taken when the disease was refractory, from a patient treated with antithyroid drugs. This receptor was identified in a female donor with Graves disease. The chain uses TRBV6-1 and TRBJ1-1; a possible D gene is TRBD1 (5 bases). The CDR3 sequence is CASGGFMNTEAFF. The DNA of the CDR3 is TGTGCCAGCGGGGGATTCATGAACACTGAAGCTTTCTTT.